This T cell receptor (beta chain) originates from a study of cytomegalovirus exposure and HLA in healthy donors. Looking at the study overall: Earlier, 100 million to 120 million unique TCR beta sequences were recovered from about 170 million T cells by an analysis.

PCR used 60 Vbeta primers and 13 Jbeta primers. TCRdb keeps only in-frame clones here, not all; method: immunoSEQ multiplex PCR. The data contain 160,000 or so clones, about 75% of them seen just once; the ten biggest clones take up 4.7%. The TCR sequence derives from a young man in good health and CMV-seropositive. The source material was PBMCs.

The CDR3 is CASRRTGTDTEAFF. The CDR3, as DNA: TGTGCCAGTAGACGGACAGGGACGGACACTGAAGCTTTCTTT. J is TRBJ1-1 and V is TRBV19; 8 bases align to TRBD1. Germline V lookup: CDR1 LNHDA, CDR2 SQIVND (reference sequence). V lost 6 bases, J lost 3 bases, and 6 bases stayed unmatched. The CDR3 extends over 14 amino acids.